The clone carrying this T cell receptor (beta chain) turned up a few times. This record belongs to a study of T cells in Graves' hyperthyroidism and ophthalmopathy. From germline, CDR1 is SQVTM and CDR2 ANQGSEA. This CDR3 region has 11 residues. V shed 6 bases and J 4 bases; nucleotides not matched to a gene: 0. The TCR beta CDR3 regions underwent amplification using RNA transcripts as the source. First-round RT-PCR targeting the TCR CDR3 was performed with the HTBI primer set. Each CDR3 protein gets one entry after TCRdb re-called the multiplex PCR reads with MiXCR. The sample has 500,000 to 600,000 distinct CDR3 sequences, roughly 46% seen once.

This receptor was taken from an adult woman with Graves' disease, either hyperthyroidism or ophthalmopathy (not recorded which). Sequenced input: peripheral blood or thyroid tissue (not recorded which). The chain is built from TRBV29-1 and TRBJ1-1, with 9 positions matching TRBD1. CDR3 DNA sequence: TGCAGCGTGACAGGGGGCACTGAAGCTTTCTTT. Translated, it gives CSVTGGTEAFF.